The 3 T cell receptor beta chains given below trace back to one sample, sequenced in a study of blood T cell repertoires in COVID-19. The data were produced by immunoSEQ multiplex PCR, yet TCRdb's version contains in-frame clones alone and is incomplete. The repertoire holds around 310,000 clones, with nearly 90% as singletons. Sequencing used peripheral blood. All receptors derive from a woman aged 40-49 years with COVID-19, enrolled during active disease.

In its sample, this clone was seen a few times. The J gene is TRBJ1-1, the V gene TRBV7-9; D is unclear. This CDR3 has 15 residues. Per the germline V gene, CDR1 is SEHNR and CDR2 is FQNEAQ (reference sequence). Trimming stripped 1 base from V and 0 bases from J, with 9 bases between. The CDR3 DNA follows: TGTGCCAGCAGCTTAGTTGTCAGTCTGAACACTGAAGCTTTCTTT. It translates to CASSLVVSLNTEAFF. Combining the CDR3 with reference TRBV7-9 and TRBJ1-1 gives the whole variable domain DTGVSQNPRHKITKRGQNVTFRCDPISEHNRLYWYRQTLGQGPEFLTYFQNEAQLEKSRLLSDRFSAERPKGSFSTLEIQRTEQGDSAMYLCASSLVVSLNTEAFFGQGTRLTVV.

The gene calls are TRBV5-8 and TRBJ1-1; perhaps TRBD1 as D (5 bases). V was pared by 4 bases and J by 3 bases, with 16 bases between. CDR1 is SGHTS, CDR2 YDEGEE, per germline. The CDR3 consists of 15 residues. The CDR3, as DNA: TGTGCCAGCAGCATCGAGACAGACCCATACACTGAAGCTTTCTTT. This encodes CASSIETDPYTEAFF.

The rearrangement uses TRBV7-8 and TRBJ1-1, with a tentative D call TRBD1 (5 bases). Germline CDR1 SGHVS, CDR2 FQNEAQ. Trimming took 3 bases from V and 2 from J, leaving 7 bases between them. The CDR3 length is 13 residues. The CDR3 nucleotides read TGTGCCAGCAGCTTGACAGCCAACACTGAAGCTTTCTTT. It is translated as CASSLTANTEAFF.